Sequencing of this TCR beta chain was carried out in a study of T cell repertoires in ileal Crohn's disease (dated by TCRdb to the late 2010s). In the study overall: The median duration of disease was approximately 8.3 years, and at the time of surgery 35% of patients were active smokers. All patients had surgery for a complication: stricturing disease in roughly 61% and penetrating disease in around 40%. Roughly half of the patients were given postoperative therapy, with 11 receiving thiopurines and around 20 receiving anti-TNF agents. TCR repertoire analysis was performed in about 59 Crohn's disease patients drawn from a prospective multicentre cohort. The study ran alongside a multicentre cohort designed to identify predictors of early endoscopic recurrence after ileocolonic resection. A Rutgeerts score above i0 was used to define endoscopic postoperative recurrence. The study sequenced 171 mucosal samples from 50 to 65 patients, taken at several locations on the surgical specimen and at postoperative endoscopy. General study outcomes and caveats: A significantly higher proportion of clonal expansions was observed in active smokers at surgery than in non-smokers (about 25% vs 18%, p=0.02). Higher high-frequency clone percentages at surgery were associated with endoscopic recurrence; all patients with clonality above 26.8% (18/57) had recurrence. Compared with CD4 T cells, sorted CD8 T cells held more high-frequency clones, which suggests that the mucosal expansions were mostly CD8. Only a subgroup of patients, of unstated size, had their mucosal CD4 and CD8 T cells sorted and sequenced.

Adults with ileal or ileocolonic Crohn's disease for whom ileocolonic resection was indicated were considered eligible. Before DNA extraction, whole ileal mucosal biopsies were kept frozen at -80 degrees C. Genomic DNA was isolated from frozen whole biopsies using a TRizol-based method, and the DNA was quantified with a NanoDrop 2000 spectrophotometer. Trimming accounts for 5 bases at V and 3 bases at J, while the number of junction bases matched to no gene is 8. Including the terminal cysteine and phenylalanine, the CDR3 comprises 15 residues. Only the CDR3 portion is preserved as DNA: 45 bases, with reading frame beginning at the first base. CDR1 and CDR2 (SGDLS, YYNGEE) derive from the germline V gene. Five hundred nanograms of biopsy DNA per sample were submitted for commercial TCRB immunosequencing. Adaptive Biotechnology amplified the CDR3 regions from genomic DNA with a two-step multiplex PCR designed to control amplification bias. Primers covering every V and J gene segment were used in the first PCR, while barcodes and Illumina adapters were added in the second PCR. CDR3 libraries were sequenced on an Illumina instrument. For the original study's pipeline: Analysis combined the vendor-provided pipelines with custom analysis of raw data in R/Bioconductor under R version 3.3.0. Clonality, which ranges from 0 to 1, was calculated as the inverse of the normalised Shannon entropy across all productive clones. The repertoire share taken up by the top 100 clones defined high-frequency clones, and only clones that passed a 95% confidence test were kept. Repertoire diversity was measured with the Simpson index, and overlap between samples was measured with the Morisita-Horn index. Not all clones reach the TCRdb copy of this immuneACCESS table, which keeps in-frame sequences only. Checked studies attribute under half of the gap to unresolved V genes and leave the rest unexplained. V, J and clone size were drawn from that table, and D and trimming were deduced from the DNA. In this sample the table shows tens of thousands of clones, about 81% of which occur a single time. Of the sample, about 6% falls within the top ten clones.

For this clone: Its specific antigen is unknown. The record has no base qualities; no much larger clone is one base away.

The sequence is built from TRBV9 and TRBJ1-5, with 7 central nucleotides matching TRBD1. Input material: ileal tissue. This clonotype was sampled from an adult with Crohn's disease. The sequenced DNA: TGTGCCAGCAGTCCTACAGGGGAGGTCAATCAGCCCCAGCATTTT. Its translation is CASSPTGEVNQPQHF.